The 5 T cell receptor beta chains below all came from one sample that was sequenced in a study of OX40 agonist ivuxolimab in advanced cancers. Clones were read by immunoSEQ multiplex PCR, and TCRdb kept only the in-frame ones, dropping some. The sample lists about 90,000 clones, approximately 90% occurring once. This material consisted of CD4+ or CD8+ T cells sorted from blood, taken in a trial of the OX40 agonist ivuxolimab. These receptors originate from an adult with an advanced solid tumor such as melanoma, head and neck, liver or kidney cancer.

The chain has TRBV7-3 and TRBJ2-1; 10 nucleotides line up with TRBD2. The germline V gene encodes CDR1 SGHTA and CDR2 FQGTGA. V trimming: 4 bases; J trimming: 5 bases; junction bases outside the gene matches: 8. The CDR3 consists of 16 residues. The CDR3 DNA follows: TGTGCCAGCAGCTATCTAGCGGGAGTAAGCCACAATGAGCAGTTCTTC. This gives the protein CASSYLAGVSHNEQFF.

The V call is TRBV4-3, the J call TRBJ2-3, with 8 nucleotides matching TRBD2. The CDR3 consists of 19 residues. Germline trimming cut 4 bases from V and 4 bases from J; bases unmatched to any gene: 19. Germline values: CDR1 LGHNA, CDR2 YSLEER. CDR3 DNA: TGCGCCAGCAGCCTACTACCCCGAACGGGAGGGAGGGGTTCAGATACGCAGTATTTT. Translated: CASSLLPRTGGRGSDTQYF.

J is TRBJ2-1 and V is TRBV19; 8 bases map to TRBD2. Unmatched junction bases numbered 8, after V lost 3 bases and J lost 7 bases. CDR3 length equals 15 residues. Germline loops: CDR1 LNHDA, CDR2 SQIVND (reference sequence). The CDR3 coding sequence is TGTGCCAGTAGTATCGTCAAGCGGGAGATAAATGAGCAGTTCTTC. Translation: CASSIVKREINEQFF.

The J gene is TRBJ1-5, the V gene TRBV6-6; TRBD1 aligns across 7 bases. Germline values: CDR1 MNHNY, CDR2 SVGAGI (reference sequence). V lost 7 bases and J lost 10; bases outside the gene matches: 7. This CDR3 is built from 12 residues. The CDR3 nucleotides are TGTGCCAGCACCCCGGACAGGACCCCCCAGCATTTT. Protein: CASTPDRTPQHF.

The genes are TRBV9 and TRBJ2-3; D may match TRBD1 or TRBD2 (7 bases each). The CDR3 is 16 residues long. Germline V gene lookup returns CDR1 SGDLS and CDR2 YYNGEE. The V gene lost 4 bases and the J gene lost 7 bases, with 22 bases spanning the gap. CDR3: CASSNTGRTGQNTQYF. In nucleotides, the CDR3 is TGTGCCAGCAGCAACACCGGGAGGACAGGCCAAAATACGCAGTATTTT.